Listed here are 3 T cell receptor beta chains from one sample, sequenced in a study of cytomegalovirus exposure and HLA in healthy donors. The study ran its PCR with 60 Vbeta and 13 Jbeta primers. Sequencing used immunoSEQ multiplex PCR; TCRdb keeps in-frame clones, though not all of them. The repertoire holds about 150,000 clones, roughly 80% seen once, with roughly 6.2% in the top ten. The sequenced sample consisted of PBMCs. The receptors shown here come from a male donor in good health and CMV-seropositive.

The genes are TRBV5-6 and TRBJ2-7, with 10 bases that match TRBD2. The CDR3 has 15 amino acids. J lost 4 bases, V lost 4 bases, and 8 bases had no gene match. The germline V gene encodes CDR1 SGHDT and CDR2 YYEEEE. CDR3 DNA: TGTGCCAGCAGCCCCGGGGGTAGCGGGAGGTACGAGCAGTACTTC. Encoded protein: CASSPGGSGRYEQYF. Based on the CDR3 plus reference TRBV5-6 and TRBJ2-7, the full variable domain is DAGVTQSPTHLIKTRGQQVTLRCSPKSGHDTVSWYQQALGQGPQFIFQYYEEEERQRGNFPDRFSGHQFPNYSSELNVNALLLGDSALYLCASSPGGSGRYEQYFGPGTRLTVT.

CDR3 loop: CASSPGPGQGAGQYF. DNA for the CDR3: TGTGCCAGCTCACCAGGACCGGGACAGGGGGCCGGTCAGTACTTC. The chain joins TRBV18 to TRBJ2-4; 12 bases match TRBD1. Losses at the gene ends were 2 bases for V and 12 bases for J; bases not matched to a gene: 8. Per germline, CDR1 KGHSH and CDR2 LQKENI. CDR3 length equals 15 residues.

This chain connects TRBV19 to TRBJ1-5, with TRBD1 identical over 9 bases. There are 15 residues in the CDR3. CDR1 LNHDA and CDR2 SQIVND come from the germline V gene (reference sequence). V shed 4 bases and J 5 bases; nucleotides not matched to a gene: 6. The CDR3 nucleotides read TGTGCCAGTAGTAGCGGCAGGACAGGGGATCAGCCCCAGCATTTT. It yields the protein CASSSGRTGDQPQHF.